The following is a T cell receptor (beta chain) sequence with its context. Its matching antigen is unknown. Here immunoSEQ multiplex PCR was the method, and the copy in TCRdb shows in-frame clones only, minus some. The sample holds about 150,000 clones; about nine tenths are singletons and the top ten take around 3%. This entry belongs to a study of T cell responses to AZD1222 COVID-19 vaccine. Study-wide results and limits: Spike was spanned by vaccine-associated CD4 TCRs, with dominance at 160-218 and 743-854. Seropositive status at baseline applied to only 6 or 7 AZD1222 recipients. Clonal diversity was possibly underestimated, and the donors were mostly white British, with more females.

V was clipped by 3 bases and J by 8 bases, with 11 bases between them. This CDR3 has 13 residues. CDR1 and CDR2 (germline): LNHDA, SQIVND (reference sequence). The source is an adult in good health. The sample here was peripheral blood, taken on day 0 of AZD1222 vaccination. The chain couples TRBV19 to TRBJ1-5; D is possibly TRBD1 (5 bases). The CDR3, as DNA: TGTGCCAGTAGTATTTCCGGGGGAAAGCCCCAGCATTTT. As protein: CASSISGGKPQHF.